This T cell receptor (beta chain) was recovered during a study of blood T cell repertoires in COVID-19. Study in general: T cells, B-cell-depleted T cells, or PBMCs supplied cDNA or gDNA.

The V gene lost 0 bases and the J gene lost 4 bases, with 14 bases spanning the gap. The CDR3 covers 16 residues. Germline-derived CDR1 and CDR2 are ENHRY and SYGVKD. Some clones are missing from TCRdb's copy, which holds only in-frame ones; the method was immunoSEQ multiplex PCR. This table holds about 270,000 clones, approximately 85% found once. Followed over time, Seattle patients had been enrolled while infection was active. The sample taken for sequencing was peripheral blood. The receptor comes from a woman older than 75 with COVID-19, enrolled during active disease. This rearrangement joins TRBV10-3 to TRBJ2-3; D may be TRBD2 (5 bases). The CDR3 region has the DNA TGTGCCATCAGTGAGTCCCCGGGGAGTCGGCCAGATACGCAGTATTTT. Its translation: CAISESPGSRPDTQYF.